Shown below are 32 T cell receptor beta chains from a single sample sequenced in a study of T cell responses to AZD1222 COVID-19 vaccine. The method was immunoSEQ multiplex PCR; TCRdb's version includes in-frame clones alone and lacks a portion of them. The profile shows about 110,000 clones, around 84% of them singletons. This sample comprised peripheral blood, obtained on day 0 of AZD1222 vaccination. Receptors originate from an adult in good health.

The chain recombines TRBV19 with TRBJ2-5; 9 nucleotides line up with TRBD1. CDR1 and CDR2 from the germline V gene are LNHDA and SQIVND (reference sequence). V shed 3 bases, J shed 5 bases, and the junction held 4 bases outside the gene matches. There are 14 residues in the CDR3. CDR3 coding DNA: TGTGCCAGTAGTATTAGGACAGGGGATGAGACCCAGTACTTC. Encoded protein: CASSIRTGDETQYF.

V usage is TRBV29-1 and J usage is TRBJ1-1; D is ambiguous. CDR3 length: 12 amino acids. Trimming shortened V by 6 bases and J by 1 base, and 9 bases separated the two germline ends. The germline CDR1 and CDR2 sequences are SQVTM and ANQGSEA. The CDR3 DNA reads as TGCAGCGTGGATATCAGGAACACTGAAGCTTTCTTT. It encodes CSVDIRNTEAFF.

The DNA of the CDR3 is TGTGCCATCAGTGGGGGGACTAGCGGCACTATCAATGAGCAGTTCTTC. Protein product: CAISGGTSGTINEQFF. The rearrangement links TRBV10-3 to TRBJ2-1, with 11 bases lining up with TRBD2. V lost 4 bases to trimming and J lost 6 bases; unmatched junction nucleotides: 8. The CDR3 is 16 amino acids. Germline CDR1 is ENHRY and CDR2 is SYGVKD.

The chain is built from TRBV5-4 and TRBJ2-1, with 9 bases identical to TRBD1. Germline trimming cut 1 base from V and 15 bases from J; bases unmatched to any gene: 8. The CDR3 covers 13 residues. Germline assignment: CDR1 SGHNT and CDR2 YYREEE (reference sequence). CDR3 amino acids: CASSLILGQGLFF. DNA for the CDR3: TGTGCCAGCAGCTTGATCTTGGGACAGGGATTGTTCTTC.

The chain links TRBV6-5 to TRBJ2-1, with TRBD2 as a possible D gene (6 bases). The CDR3 length is 16 residues. The V gene's germline CDR1 is MNHEY and CDR2 SVGAGI. V was trimmed by 1 base and J by 2 bases, leaving 12 bases between them. In nucleotides, the CDR3 is TGTGCCAGCAGTTACTTGAGGGGAGGTACCTACAATGAGCAGTTCTTC. Protein product: CASSYLRGGTYNEQFF.

The J gene is TRBJ2-7, the V gene TRBV27, with D possibly matching TRBD2 (6 bases). CDR3 size: 17 residues. CDR1 MNHEY and CDR2 SMNVEV come from the germline V gene (reference sequence). V lost 3 bases, J lost 1 base, and 19 bases lay in between. CDR3 amino acids: CASSLAGRTYPSYEQYF. The CDR3 bases are TGTGCCAGCAGTTTGGCGGGACGAACATATCCGTCCTACGAGCAGTACTTC.

The J gene is TRBJ2-5, the V gene TRBV18; D possibly corresponds to TRBD1 (5 bases). V was trimmed by 3 bases and J by 1 base, leaving 9 bases between them. Per the germline V gene, CDR1 is KGHSH and CDR2 is LQKENI. This CDR3 comprises 14 residues. The CDR3: CASSPGLSQETQYF. The CDR3 DNA reads TGTGCCAGCTCACCGGGGCTAAGCCAAGAGACCCAGTACTTC.

The V call is TRBV21-1, the J call TRBJ1-2. TRBV21-1 is an annotated pseudogene. There are 10 residues in the CDR3. CDR3 residues: CASSPRGVSF. Here the CDR3 DNA reads TGTGCCAGCAGCCCCCGAGGGGTTTCCTTC.

CDR3 DNA sequence: TGTGCCAGCAGGCCGACCGGGACAGGCTACAATGAGCAGTTCTTC. Amino acids: CASRPTGTGYNEQFF. The chain links TRBV7-2 to TRBJ2-1; 8 bases map to TRBD1. The CDR3 spans 15 residues. In germline, CDR1 is SGHTA, CDR2 FQGNSA. With V trimmed by 6 bases and J by 3 bases, 7 bases remained unmatched.

The V and J genes are TRBV28 and TRBJ1-2; unclear D gene. The CDR3 runs 14 residues. CDR1 is MDHEN and CDR2 is SYDVKM in the germline V gene. Trimming took off 6 bases at V and 3 bases at J, with 14 bases between the two ends. The CDR3 nucleotides read TGTGCCAGCAGCGACTCGGACGGATACTATGGCTACACCTTC. Its translation is CASSDSDGYYGYTF.

The chain recombines TRBV5-5 with TRBJ1-2; 7 nucleotides line up with TRBD1. Germline V gene sequence: CDR1 SGHKS, CDR2 YYEKEE (reference sequence). Trimming took 5 bases from V and 1 from J; bases not matched to a gene: 11. This CDR3 region has 16 residues. The CDR3 is CASSRQGDSGNYGYTF. CDR3 nucleotide sequence: TGTGCCAGCAGTAGACAGGGTGATTCGGGTAACTATGGCTACACCTTC.

V usage is TRBV13 and J usage is TRBJ2-3, with a possible D match to TRBD2 (7 bases). The V gene lost 4 bases and the J gene lost 4 bases, with 18 bases spanning the gap. The CDR3 is 16 amino acids. The V gene's germline CDR1 is PRHDT and CDR2 FYEKMQ (reference sequence). CDR3 amino acids: CASSSQEGGASDTQYF. The CDR3 DNA reads as TGTGCCAGCAGCTCCCAGGAGGGGGGGGCCTCAGATACGCAGTATTTT.

This clone was detected only a few times. The CDR3 is CASSLLFSMNTEAFF. The CDR3 DNA follows: TGCGCCAGCAGCTTACTTTTCAGCATGAACACTGAAGCTTTCTTT. This sequence joins TRBV5-1 and TRBJ1-1; unclear D gene. In germline, CDR1 is SGHRS, CDR2 YFSETQ. V was shortened by 2 bases and J by 0 bases, with 11 bases between the two germline ends. CDR3 length equals 15 residues.

The V and J genes are TRBV21-1 and TRBJ2-1; TRBD2, as called in the table, went unchecked against the DNA. TRBV21-1 is designated a pseudogene. The CDR3 totals 12 residues. The CDR3 loop is CASSNHYFEQFF. In DNA, the CDR3 is TGTGCCAGCAGCAACCATTACTTTGAGCAGTTCTTC.

The V gene is TRBV6-4, the J gene TRBJ2-2; perhaps TRBD2 as D (6 bases). The V gene lost 1 base and the J gene lost 6 bases, with 9 bases spanning the gap. The CDR3 is made up of 14 amino acids. Germline lookup yields CDR1 MRHNA and CDR2 SNTAGT. CDR3 nucleotide sequence: TGTGCCAGCAGTGACTGGAGGGGCTCCGGGGAGCTGTTTTTT. As protein: CASSDWRGSGELFF.

The rearrangement links TRBV5-4 to TRBJ2-7; weak D call: TRBD2 (6 bases). The CDR3 covers 13 residues. Trimming took 4 bases from V and 5 from J, leaving 13 bases between them. CDR1 SGHNT and CDR2 YYREEE come from the germline V gene (reference sequence). The CDR3 spells CASSGRRGNEQYF. The CDR3 DNA sequence: TGTGCCAGCAGCGGGCGACGGGGGAACGAGCAGTACTTC.

J is TRBJ2-7 and V is TRBV4-1; D is unclear. CDR1 MGHRA and CDR2 YSYEKL come from the germline V gene. The CDR3 is made up of 12 amino acids. V lost 1 base, J lost 6 bases, and 7 bases lay in between. CDR3 in DNA: TGCGCCAGCAGCCAAGCGTTGGGCGAGCAGTACTTC. Protein sequence: CASSQALGEQYF.

V usage is TRBV18 and J usage is TRBJ1-1, with D unclear. This CDR3 is 14 amino acids long. The germline V gene encodes CDR1 KGHSH and CDR2 LQKENI. V was clipped by 5 bases and J by 0 bases, with 10 bases between them. CDR3 nucleotide sequence: TGTGCCAGCTCATCCCCTCCTATGAACACTGAAGCTTTCTTT. Translation gives CASSSPPMNTEAFF.

The rearrangement uses TRBV6-2 or TRBV6-3 and TRBJ2-3; D is ambiguous. The CDR3 sequence is 16 residues long. The V end lost 0 bases, the J end lost 1 base, and 11 bases lay between the germline ends. Looked up from germline, CDR1 is MNHEY and CDR2 is SVGEGT. The chain's CDR3 is CASSYSITPGTDTQYF. CDR3 bases: TGTGCCAGCAGTTACTCGATCACCCCGGGCACAGATACGCAGTATTTT.

The rearrangement links TRBV5-4 to TRBJ2-1, with D perhaps given as TRBD1 or TRBD2 (6 bases each). CDR1 is SGHNT and CDR2 is YYREEE in the germline V gene (reference sequence). V lost 4 bases and J 7 bases, leaving 21 bases between the germline ends. There are 16 residues in the CDR3. DNA for the CDR3: TGTGCCAGCAGCAGGGGGGAGTTACCTCTTGGAAATGAGCAGTTCTTC. This sequence encodes CASSRGELPLGNEQFF.

The chain combines TRBV12-3 or TRBV12-4 with TRBJ2-7; TRBD2 might be the D (5 bases). V shed 3 bases and J shed 2 bases, with 8 bases lying between them. The CDR3 runs 13 residues. CDR3 loop: CASSLRTPYEQYF. The DNA of the CDR3 is TGTGCCAGCAGTTTGAGGACTCCCTACGAGCAGTACTTC.

As regards this clone: One junction end does not reproduce the germline sequence, and a read error may be involved. The chain couples TRBV2 to TRBJ2-7; D call uncertain. The germline V gene encodes CDR1 SNHLY and CDR2 FYNNEI. The CDR3 extends over 10 amino acids. The chain's CDR3 is CASSEPGQNF. The DNA of the CDR3 is TGTGCCAGCAGTGAGCCCGGGCAGAACTTC.

The rearrangement links TRBV28 to TRBJ1-5, with a possible D match to TRBD1 (6 bases). The CDR3 runs to 14 residues. Germline lookup yields CDR1 MDHEN and CDR2 SYDVKM. The V and J ends lost 7 bases and 5 bases respectively, with 15 bases between them. The CDR3 DNA is TGTGCCAGCACCTCCGGGACACAATATCAGCCCCAGCATTTT. It yields the protein CASTSGTQYQPQHF.

This sequence joins TRBV9 and TRBJ1-1; TRBD1 matches at 8 bases. The CDR3 runs 16 residues. CDR1 is SGDLS and CDR2 is YYNGEE in the germline V gene. V dropped 0 bases and J dropped 4; count of bases not matched to a gene: 8. The CDR3 sequence: CASSVDPAGGGTEAFF. CDR3 sequence (DNA): TGTGCCAGCAGCGTAGACCCCGCAGGGGGCGGCACTGAAGCTTTCTTT.

The V gene is TRBV19, the J gene TRBJ2-1; TRBD2 matches at 12 bases. V lost 4 bases, J lost 4 bases, and 29 bases stayed unmatched. Germline CDR1 and CDR2: LNHDA and SQIVND (reference sequence). The CDR3 sequence is 24 residues long. The CDR3 here is CASSTALTGVLSTSGSVRYNEQFF. The DNA for the CDR3 is TGTGCCAGTAGTACAGCACTAACAGGAGTACTCTCGACTAGCGGGAGTGTTAGGTACAATGAGCAGTTCTTC.

The chain links TRBV27 to TRBJ2-1; 8 positions agree with TRBD2. J gave up 9 bases and V 3 bases, and 7 bases lay outside the gene matches. CDR1 and CDR2 from the germline V gene are MNHEY and SMNVEV (reference sequence). The CDR3 consists of 14 residues. As DNA, the CDR3 is TGTGCCAGCAGTTTGGGGACTAGGTCCGGTGAGCAGTTCTTC. Translation gives CASSLGTRSGEQFF.

Only a few counts were recorded for this clone. This chain connects TRBV5-1 to TRBJ2-7, with 10 bases lining up with TRBD2. The junction had 4 bases not matched to a gene; V was cut back by 0 bases and J by 4 bases. The CDR3 sequence is 15 residues long. The germline gives CDR1 SGHRS, CDR2 YFSETQ. The CDR3, as DNA: TGCGCCAGCAGCTTGGAGGCTAGCGGGAGATACGAGCAGTACTTC. Protein: CASSLEASGRYEQYF.

CDR3 protein: CASSEGAGGTEAFF. In nucleotides, the CDR3 is TGTGCCAGCAGTGAAGGGGCGGGCGGCACTGAAGCTTTCTTT. This chain connects TRBV6-1 to TRBJ1-1; no definite D call. The V end was cut by 1 base, the J end by 4 bases, with 10 bases between. This CDR3 is built from 14 residues. CDR1 MNHNS and CDR2 SASEGT come from the germline V gene.

A single count supports this clone. The chain has TRBV6-2 or TRBV6-3 and TRBJ2-3, with D possibly matching TRBD2 (6 bases). The CDR3 is 16 residues long. Trimming took 6 bases from V and 1 from J, leaving 17 bases between them. From germline, CDR1 is MNHEY and CDR2 SVGEGT. Here the CDR3 reads CASSPSSGDRTDTQYF. The CDR3 nucleotides are TGTGCCAGCAGCCCATCGTCGGGAGACCGCACAGATACGCAGTATTTT.

The chain uses TRBV4-3 and TRBJ1-2, with unresolved D. CDR1 and CDR2 (germline): LGHNA, YSLEER. The CDR3 spans 18 residues. The germline V and J ends were trimmed by 0 bases and 8 bases, with 25 bases remaining between them. The DNA of the CDR3 is TGCGCCAGCAGCCAAGATTATACAGATTCCCGGGGATATAGGGGCTACACCTTC. Its translation is CASSQDYTDSRGYRGYTF.

V usage is TRBV11-3 and J usage is TRBJ2-1; TRBD2 matches 7 bases. This CDR3 has 15 amino acids. Trimming took 2 bases from V and 6 from J; bases not matched to a gene: 7. Germline V gene sequence: CDR1 SGHNT, CDR2 YENEEA. The chain's CDR3 is CASSLSRGRANEQFF. Here the CDR3 DNA reads TGTGCCAGCAGCTTAAGCCGCGGGAGAGCCAATGAGCAGTTCTTC.

The V and J genes are TRBV7-9 and TRBJ2-7; TRBD2 agrees at 7 bases. Germline CDR1 is SEHNR and CDR2 is FQNEAQ (reference sequence). There are 14 residues in the CDR3. V was pared by 5 bases and J by 2 bases, with 6 bases of the junction left unmatched. The CDR3 loop is CASSRTGGTYEQYF. In DNA form, the CDR3 reads TGTGCCAGCAGCCGAACGGGGGGTACCTACGAGCAGTACTTC.